This TCR beta chain was sequenced in a study of blood T cell repertoires in COVID-19. Study information: Acute-phase and convalescent COVID-19 samples originated in the United States, Italy and Spain.

Germline values: CDR1 MDHEN, CDR2 SYDVKM. This CDR3 comprises 18 residues. With 6 bases clipped from V and 3 bases from J, the junction kept 17 bases outside the gene matches. Here immunoSEQ multiplex PCR was the method, and the copy in TCRdb shows in-frame clones only, minus some. The sample carries 200,000 to 250,000 clones, around nine tenths recorded once. The sequence was collected from a man aged 55-75 years who had recovered from COVID-19. The sequencing input was peripheral blood. V and J are TRBV28 and TRBJ2-1; 7 bases line up with TRBD2. The CDR3 region is CASRAGKGGGRFYNEQFF. The CDR3 nucleotides are TGTGCCAGCAGAGCAGGGAAGGGAGGCGGGAGATTCTACAATGAGCAGTTCTTC.